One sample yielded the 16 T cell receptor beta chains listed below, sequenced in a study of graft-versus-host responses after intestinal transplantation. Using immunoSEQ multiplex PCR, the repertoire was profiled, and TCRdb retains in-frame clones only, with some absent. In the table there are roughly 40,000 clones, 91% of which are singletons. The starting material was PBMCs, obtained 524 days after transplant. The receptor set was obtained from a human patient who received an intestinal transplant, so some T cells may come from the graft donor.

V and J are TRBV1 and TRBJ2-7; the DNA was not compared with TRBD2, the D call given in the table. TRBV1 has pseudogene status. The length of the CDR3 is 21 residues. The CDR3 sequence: CTSSQDLGLAGALKALYEQYF. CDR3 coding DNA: TGCACCAGCAGCCAGGACCTAGGGCTAGCGGGAGCTCTAAAGGCCCTTTACGAGCAGTACTTC.

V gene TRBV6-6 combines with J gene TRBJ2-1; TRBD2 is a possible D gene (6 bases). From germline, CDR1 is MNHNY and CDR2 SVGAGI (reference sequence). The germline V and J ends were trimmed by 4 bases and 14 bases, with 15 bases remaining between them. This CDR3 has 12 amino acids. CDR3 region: CASSSSPSGEFF. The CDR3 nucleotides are TGTGCCAGCAGTTCGTCTCCCTCGGGGGAGTTCTTC.

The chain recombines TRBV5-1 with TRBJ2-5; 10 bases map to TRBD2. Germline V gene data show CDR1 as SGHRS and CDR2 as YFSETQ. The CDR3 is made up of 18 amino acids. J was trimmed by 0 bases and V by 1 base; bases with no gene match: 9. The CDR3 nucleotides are TGCGCCAGCAGCTTGAGGCTAGCGGGAGAGATGAACCAAGAGACCCAGTACTTC. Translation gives CASSLRLAGEMNQETQYF.

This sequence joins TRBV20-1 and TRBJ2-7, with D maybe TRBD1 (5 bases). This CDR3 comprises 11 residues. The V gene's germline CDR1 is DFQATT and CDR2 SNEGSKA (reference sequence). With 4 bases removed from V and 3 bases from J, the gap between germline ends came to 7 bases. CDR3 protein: CSATQGYEQYF. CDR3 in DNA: TGCAGTGCTACTCAGGGCTACGAGCAGTACTTC.

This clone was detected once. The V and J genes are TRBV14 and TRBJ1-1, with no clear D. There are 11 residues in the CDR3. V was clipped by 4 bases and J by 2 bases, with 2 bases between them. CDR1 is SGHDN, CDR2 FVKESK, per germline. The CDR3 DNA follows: TGTGCCAGCAGCCTAAACACTGAAGCTTTCTTT. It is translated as CASSLNTEAFF.

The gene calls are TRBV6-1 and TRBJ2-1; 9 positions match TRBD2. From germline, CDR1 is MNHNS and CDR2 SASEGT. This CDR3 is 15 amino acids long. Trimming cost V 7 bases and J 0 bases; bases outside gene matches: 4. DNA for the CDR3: TGTGCCAGCATTAGACTAGCGGACTCCTACAATGAGCAGTTCTTC. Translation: CASIRLADSYNEQFF.

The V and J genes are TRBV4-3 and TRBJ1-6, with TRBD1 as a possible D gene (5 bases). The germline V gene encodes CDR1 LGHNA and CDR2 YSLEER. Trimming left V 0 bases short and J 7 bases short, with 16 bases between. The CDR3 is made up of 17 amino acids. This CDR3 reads CASSQEVFGTENSPLHF. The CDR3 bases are TGCGCCAGCAGCCAAGAAGTGTTCGGGACGGAGAATTCACCCCTCCACTTT.

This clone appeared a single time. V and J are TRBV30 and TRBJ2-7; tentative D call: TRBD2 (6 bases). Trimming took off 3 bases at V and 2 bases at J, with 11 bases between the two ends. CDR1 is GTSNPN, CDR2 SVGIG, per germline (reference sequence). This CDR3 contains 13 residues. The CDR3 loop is CAWSVEGPYEQYF. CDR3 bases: TGTGCCTGGAGCGTGGAGGGTCCCTACGAGCAGTACTTC.

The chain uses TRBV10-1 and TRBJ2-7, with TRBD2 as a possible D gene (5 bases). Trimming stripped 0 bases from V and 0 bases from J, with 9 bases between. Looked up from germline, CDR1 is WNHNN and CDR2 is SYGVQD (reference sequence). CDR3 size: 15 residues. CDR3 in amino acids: CASSESSGSSYEQYF. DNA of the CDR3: TGCGCCAGCAGTGAGTCTAGTGGGAGCTCCTACGAGCAGTACTTC.

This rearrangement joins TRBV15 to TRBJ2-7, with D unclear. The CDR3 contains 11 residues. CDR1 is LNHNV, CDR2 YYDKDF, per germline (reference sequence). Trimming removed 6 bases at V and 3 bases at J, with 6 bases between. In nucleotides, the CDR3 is TGTGCCACCAGTGCAGGCTACGAGCAGTACTTC. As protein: CATSAGYEQYF.

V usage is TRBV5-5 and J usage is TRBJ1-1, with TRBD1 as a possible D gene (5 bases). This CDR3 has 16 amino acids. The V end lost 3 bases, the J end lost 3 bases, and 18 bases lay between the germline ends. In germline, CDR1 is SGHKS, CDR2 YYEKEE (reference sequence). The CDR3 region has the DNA TGTGCCAGCAGCTCCTCACCTCCCAGGGAGGACACTGAAGCTTTCTTT. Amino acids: CASSSSPPREDTEAFF.

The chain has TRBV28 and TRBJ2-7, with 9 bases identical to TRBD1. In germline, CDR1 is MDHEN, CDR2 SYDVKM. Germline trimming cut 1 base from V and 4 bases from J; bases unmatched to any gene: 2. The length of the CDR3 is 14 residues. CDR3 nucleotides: TGTGCCAGCAGTTTATTGGGACAGGGTTACGAGCAGTACTTC. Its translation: CASSLLGQGYEQYF.

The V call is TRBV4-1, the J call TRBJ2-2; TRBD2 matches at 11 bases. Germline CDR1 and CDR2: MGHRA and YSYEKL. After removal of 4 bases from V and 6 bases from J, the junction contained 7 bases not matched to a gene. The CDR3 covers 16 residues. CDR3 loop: CASSPRLAGGSGELFF. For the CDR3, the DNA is TGCGCCAGCAGCCCGCGGCTAGCGGGAGGCTCCGGGGAGCTGTTTTTT.

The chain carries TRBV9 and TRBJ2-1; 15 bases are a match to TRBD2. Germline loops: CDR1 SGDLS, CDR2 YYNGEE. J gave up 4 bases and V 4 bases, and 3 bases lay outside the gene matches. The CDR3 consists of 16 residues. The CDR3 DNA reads TGTGCCAGCAGCCCAGGGACTAGCGGGAGGTACAATGAGCAGTTCTTC. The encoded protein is CASSPGTSGRYNEQFF. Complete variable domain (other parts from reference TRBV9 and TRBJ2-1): DSGVTQTPKHLITATGQRVTLRCSPRSGDLSVYWYQQSLDQGLQFLIQYYNGEERAKGNILERFSAQQFPDLHSELNLSSLELGDSALYFCASSPGTSGRYNEQFFGPGTRLTVL.

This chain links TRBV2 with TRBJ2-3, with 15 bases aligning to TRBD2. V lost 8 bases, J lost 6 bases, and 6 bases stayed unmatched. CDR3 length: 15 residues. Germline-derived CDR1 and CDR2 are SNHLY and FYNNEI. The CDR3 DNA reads TGTGCCAGCCCGGGACTAGCGGGAGGTCCGGATACGCAGTATTTT. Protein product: CASPGLAGGPDTQYF.

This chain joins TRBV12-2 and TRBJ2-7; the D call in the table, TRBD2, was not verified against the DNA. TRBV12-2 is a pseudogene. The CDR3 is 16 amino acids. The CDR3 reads CASRCHWREGSSEQYF. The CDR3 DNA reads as TGTGCAAGTCGCTGTCACTGGCGGGAGGGTTCTAGCGAGCAGTACTTC.